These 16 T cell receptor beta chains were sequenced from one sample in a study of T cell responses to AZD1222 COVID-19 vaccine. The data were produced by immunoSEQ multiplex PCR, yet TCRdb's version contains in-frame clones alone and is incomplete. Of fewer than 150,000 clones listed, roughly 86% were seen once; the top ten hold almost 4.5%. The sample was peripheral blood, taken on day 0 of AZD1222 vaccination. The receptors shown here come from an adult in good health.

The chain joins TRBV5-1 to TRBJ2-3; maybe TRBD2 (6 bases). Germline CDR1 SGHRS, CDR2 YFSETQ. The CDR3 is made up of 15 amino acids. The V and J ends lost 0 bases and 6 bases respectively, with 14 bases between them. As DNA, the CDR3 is TGCGCCAGCAGCTTGGATTCTGCGGGATTGGATACGCAGTATTTT. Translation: CASSLDSAGLDTQYF.

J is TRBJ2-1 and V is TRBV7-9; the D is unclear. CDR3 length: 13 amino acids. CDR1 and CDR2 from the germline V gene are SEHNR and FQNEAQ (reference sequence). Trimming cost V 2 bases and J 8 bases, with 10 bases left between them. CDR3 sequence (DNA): TGTGCCAGCAGCTTAACCCCCTTCTATGAGCAGTTCTTC. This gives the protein CASSLTPFYEQFF.

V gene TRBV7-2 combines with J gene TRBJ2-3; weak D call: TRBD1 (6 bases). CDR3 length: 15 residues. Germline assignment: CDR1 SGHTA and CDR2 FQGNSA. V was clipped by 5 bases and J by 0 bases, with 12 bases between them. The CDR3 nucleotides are TGTGCCAGCAGCCCATTCAGGGGTAGCACAGATACGCAGTATTTT. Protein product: CASSPFRGSTDTQYF. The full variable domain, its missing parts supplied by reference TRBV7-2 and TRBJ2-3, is GAGVSQSPSNKVTEKGKDVELRCDPISGHTALYWYRQSLGQGLEFLIYFQGNSAPDKSGLPSDRFSAERTGGSVSTLTIQRTQQEDSAVYLCASSPFRGSTDTQYFGPGTRLTVL.

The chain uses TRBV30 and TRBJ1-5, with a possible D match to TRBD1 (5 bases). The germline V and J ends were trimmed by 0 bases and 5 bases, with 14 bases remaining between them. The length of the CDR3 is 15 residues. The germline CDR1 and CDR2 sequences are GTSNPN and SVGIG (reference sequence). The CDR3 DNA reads TGTGCCTGGAGTGTAGGGGCCCTCGTCCATCAGCCCCAGCATTTT. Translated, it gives CAWSVGALVHQPQHF.

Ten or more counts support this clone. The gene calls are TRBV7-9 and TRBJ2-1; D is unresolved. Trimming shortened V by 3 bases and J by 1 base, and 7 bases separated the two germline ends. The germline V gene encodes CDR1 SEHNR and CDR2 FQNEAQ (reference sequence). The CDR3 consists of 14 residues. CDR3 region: CASSFSPSYNEQFF. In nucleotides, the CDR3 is TGTGCCAGCAGCTTTTCCCCGTCCTACAATGAGCAGTTCTTC.

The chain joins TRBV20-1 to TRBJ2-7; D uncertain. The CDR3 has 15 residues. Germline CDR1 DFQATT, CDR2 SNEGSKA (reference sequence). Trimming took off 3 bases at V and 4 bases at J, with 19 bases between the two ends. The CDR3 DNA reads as TGCAGTGCTAGTTTTGGTCCCAACAAAAAATACGAGCAGTACTTC. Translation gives CSASFGPNKKYEQYF.

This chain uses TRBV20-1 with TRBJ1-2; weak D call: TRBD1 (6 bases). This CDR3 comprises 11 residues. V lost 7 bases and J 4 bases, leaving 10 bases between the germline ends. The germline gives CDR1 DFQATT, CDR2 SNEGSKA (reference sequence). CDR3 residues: CSGGTTYGYTF. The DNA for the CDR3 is TGCAGTGGGGGGACAACCTATGGCTACACCTTC.

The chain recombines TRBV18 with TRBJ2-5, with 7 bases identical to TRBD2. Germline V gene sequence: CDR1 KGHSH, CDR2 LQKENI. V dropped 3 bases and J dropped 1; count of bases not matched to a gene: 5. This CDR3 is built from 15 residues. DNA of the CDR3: TGTGCCAGCTCACCGTTTAGCGGGTCCCAAGAGACCCAGTACTTC. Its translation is CASSPFSGSQETQYF.

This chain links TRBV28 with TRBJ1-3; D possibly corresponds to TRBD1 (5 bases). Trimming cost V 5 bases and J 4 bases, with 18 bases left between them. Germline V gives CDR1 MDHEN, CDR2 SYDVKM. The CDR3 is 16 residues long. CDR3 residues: CASSPWGGTAGNTIYF. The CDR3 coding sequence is TGTGCCAGCAGTCCCTGGGGGGGAACGGCGGGAAACACCATATATTTT.

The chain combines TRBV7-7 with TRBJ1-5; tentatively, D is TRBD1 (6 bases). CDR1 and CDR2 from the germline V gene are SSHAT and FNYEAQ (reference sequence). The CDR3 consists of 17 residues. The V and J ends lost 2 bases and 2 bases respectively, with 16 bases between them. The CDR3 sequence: CASSLFMGGYRNQPQHF. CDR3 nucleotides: TGTGCCAGCAGCTTATTTATGGGGGGCTATCGCAATCAGCCCCAGCATTTT. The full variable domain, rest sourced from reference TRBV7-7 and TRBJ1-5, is GAGVSQSPRYKVTKRGQDVTLRCDPISSHATLYWYQQALGQGPEFLTYFNYEAQPDKSGLPSDRFSAERPEGSISTLTIQRTEQRDSAMYRCASSLFMGGYRNQPQHFGDGTRLSIL.

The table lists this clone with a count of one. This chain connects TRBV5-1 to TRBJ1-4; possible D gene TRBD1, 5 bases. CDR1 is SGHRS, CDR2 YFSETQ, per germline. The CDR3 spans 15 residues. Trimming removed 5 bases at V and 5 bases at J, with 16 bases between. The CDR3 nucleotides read TGCGCCAGCAGGGAAGTGTACAGGCTAAATGAAAAACTGTTTTTT. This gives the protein CASREVYRLNEKLFF.

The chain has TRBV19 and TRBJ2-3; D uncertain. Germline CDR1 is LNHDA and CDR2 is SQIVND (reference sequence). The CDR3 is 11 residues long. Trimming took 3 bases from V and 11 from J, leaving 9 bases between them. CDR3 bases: TGTGCCAGTAGTATTGACGTACGGCAGTATTTT. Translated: CASSIDVRQYF. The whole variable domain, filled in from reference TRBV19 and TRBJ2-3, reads DGGITQSPKYLFRKEGQNVTLSCEQNLNHDAMYWYRQDPGQGLRLIYYSQIVNDFQKGDIAEGYSVSREKKESFPLTVTSAQKNPTAFYLCASSIDVRQYFGPGTRLTVL.

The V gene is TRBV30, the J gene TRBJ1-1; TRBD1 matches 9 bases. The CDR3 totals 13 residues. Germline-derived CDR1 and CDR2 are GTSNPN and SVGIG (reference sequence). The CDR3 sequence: CASGQGFITEAFF. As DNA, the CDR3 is TGTGCTTCGGGACAGGGATTTATCACTGAAGCTTTCTTT.

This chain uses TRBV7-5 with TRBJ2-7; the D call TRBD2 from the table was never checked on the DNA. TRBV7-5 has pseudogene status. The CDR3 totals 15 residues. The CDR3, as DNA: TGTGTCAGAAGCCCCGGTGGTAGCGGGAGTTACGAGCAGTACTTC. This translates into CVRSPGGSGSYEQYF.

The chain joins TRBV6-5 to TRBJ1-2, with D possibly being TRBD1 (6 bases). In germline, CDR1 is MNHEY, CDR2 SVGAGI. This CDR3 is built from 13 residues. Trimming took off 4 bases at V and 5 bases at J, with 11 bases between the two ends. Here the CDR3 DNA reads TGTGCCAGCAGTTCCGGACAGCTTTATGGCTACACCTTC. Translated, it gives CASSSGQLYGYTF.

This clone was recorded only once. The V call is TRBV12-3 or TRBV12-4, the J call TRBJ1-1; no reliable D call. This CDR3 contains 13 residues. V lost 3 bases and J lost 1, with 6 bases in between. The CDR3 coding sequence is TGTGCCAGCAGTTTCAGAGAGAACACTGAAGCTTTCTTT. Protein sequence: CASSFRENTEAFF.